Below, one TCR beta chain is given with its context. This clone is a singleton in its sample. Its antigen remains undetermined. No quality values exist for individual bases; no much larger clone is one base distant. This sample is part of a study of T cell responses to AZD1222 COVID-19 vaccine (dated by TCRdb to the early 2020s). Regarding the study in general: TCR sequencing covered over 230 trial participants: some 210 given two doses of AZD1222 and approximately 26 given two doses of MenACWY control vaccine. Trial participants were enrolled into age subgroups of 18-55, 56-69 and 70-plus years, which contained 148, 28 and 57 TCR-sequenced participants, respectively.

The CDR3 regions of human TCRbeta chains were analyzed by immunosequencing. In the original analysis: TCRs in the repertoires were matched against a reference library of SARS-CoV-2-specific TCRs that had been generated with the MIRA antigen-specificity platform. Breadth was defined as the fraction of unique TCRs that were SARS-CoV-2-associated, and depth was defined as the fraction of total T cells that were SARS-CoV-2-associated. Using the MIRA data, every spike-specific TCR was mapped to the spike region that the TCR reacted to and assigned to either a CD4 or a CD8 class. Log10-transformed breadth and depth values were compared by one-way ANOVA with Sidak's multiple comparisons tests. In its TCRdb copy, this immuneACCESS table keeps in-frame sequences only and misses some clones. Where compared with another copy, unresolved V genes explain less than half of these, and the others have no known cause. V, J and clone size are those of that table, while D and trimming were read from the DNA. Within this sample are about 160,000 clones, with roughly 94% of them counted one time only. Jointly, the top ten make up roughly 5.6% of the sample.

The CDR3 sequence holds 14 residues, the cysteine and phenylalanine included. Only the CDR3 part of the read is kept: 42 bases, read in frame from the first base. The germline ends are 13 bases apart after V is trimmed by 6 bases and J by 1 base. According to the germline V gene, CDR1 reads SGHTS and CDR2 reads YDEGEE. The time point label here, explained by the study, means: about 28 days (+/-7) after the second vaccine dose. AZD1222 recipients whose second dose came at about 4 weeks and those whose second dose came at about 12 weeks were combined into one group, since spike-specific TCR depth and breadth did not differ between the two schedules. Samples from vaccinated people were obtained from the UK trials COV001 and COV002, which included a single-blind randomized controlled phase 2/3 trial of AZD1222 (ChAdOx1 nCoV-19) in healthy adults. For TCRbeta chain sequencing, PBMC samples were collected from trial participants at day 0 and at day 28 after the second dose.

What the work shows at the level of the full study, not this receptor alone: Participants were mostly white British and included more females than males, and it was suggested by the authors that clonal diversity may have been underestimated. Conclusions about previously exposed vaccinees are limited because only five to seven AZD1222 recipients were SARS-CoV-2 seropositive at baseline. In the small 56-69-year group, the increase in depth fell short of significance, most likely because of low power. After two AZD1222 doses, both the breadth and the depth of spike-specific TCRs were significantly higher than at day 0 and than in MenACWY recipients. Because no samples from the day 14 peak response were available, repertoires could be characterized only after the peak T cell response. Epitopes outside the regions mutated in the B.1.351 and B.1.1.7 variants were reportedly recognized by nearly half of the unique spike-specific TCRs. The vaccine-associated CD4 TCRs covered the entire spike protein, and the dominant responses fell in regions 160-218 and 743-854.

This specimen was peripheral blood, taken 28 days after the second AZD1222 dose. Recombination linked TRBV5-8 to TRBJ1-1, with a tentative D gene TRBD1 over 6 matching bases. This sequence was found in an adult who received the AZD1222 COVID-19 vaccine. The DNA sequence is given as TGTGCCAGCACCAAACCGGGACAGAACACTGAAGCTTTCTTT. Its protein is CASTKPGQNTEAFF. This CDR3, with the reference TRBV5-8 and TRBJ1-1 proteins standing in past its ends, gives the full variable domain EAGVTQSPTHLIKTRGQQATLRCSPISGHTSVYWYQQALGLGLQFLLWYDEGEERNRGNFPPRFSGRQFPNYSSELNVNALELEDSALYLCASTKPGQNTEAFFGQGTRLTVV.